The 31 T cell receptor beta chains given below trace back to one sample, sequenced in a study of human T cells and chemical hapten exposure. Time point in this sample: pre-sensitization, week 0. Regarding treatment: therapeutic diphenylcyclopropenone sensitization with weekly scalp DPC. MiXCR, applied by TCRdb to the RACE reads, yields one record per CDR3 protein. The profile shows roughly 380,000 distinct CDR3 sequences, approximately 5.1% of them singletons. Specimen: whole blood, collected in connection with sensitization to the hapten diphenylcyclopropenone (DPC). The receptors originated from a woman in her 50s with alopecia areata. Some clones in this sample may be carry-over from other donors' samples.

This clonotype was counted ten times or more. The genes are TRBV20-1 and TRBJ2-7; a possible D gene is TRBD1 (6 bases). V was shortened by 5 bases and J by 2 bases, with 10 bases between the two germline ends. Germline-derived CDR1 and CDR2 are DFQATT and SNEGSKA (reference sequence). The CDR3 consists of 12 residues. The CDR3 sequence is CSAPGQTYEQYF. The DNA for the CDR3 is TGCAGTGCTCCCGGACAGACCTACGAGCAGTACTTC.

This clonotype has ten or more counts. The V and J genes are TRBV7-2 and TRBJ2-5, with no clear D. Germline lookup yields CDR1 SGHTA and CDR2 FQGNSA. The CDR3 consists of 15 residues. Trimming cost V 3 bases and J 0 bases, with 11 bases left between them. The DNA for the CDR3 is TGTGCCAGCAGCTTCACCGCCGAGTACCAAGAGACCCAGTACTTC. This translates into CASSFTAEYQETQYF.

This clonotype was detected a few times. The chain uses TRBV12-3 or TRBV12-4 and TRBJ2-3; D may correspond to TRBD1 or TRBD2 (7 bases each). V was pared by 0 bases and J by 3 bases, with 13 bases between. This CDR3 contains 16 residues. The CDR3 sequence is CASSLARQGGTDTQYF. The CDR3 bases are TGTGCCAGCAGTTTAGCGCGACAGGGAGGGACAGATACGCAGTATTTT.

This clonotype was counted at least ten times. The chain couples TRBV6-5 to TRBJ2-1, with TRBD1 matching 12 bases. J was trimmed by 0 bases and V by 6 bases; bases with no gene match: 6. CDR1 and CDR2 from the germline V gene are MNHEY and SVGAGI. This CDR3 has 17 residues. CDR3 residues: CASRGTGGFSSYNEQFF. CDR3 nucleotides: TGTGCCAGCAGAGGGACAGGGGGCTTTAGCTCCTACAATGAGCAGTTCTTC.

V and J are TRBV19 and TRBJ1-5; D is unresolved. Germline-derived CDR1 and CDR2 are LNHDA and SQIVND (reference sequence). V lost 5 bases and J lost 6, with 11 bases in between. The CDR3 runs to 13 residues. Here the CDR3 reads CASSGVVSQPQHF. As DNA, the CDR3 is TGTGCCAGTAGTGGAGTCGTTAGTCAGCCCCAGCATTTT.

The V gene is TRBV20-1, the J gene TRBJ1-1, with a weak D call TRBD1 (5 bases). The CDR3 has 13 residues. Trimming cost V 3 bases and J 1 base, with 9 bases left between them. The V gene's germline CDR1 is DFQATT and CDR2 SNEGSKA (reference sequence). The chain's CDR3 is CSARDIPNTEAFF. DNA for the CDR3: TGCAGTGCTAGGGACATACCGAACACTGAAGCTTTCTTT.

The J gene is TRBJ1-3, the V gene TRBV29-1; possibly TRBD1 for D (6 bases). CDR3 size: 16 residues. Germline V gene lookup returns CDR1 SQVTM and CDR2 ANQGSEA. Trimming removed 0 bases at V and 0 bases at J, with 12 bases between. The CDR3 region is CSVEDRQDVSGNTIYF. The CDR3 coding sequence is TGCAGCGTTGAAGATCGACAGGATGTCTCTGGAAACACCATATATTTT.

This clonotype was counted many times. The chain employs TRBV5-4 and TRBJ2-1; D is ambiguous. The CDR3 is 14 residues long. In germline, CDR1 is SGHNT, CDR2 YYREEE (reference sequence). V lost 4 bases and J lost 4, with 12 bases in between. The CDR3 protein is CASSPESRYNEQFF. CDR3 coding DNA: TGTGCCAGCAGCCCAGAGTCCCGGTACAATGAGCAGTTCTTC.

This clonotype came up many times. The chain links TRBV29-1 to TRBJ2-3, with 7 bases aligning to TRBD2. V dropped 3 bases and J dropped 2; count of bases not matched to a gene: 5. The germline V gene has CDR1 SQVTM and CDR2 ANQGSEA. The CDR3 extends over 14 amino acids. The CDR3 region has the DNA TGCAGCGTTGAGGGAGGGGACCCCACAGATACGCAGTATTTT. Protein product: CSVEGGDPTDTQYF.

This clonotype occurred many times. Here the CDR3 DNA reads TGCAGTGCCCCGGAGGGGGGTTCGTGGACCAGCAATGAGCAGTTCTTC. Amino acid sequence: CSAPEGGSWTSNEQFF. V is TRBV20-1 and J is TRBJ2-1; D might be TRBD1 or TRBD2, each matching 6 bases. Germline CDR1 is DFQATT and CDR2 is SNEGSKA (reference sequence). The CDR3 has 16 residues. V lost 6 bases and J lost 6, with 24 bases in between.

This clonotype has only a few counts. The CDR3 nucleotides are TGTGCCAGCAGTTTACGAGCACCGACGGTCTATGGCTACACCTTC. Translation: CASSLRAPTVYGYTF. This chain uses TRBV12-3 or TRBV12-4 with TRBJ1-2; D call uncertain. Between the trimmed V and J ends, which lost 2 bases and 4 bases, there was a span of 14 bases. There are 15 residues in the CDR3.

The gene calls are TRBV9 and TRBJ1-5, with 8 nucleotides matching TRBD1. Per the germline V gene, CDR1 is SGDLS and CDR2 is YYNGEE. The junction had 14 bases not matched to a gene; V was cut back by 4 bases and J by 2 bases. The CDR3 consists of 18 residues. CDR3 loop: CASSSGTGVGSGNQPQHF. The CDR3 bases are TGTGCCAGCAGCTCCGGGACAGGAGTAGGATCGGGCAATCAGCCCCAGCATTTT. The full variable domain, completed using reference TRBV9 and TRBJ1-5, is DSGVTQTPKHLITATGQRVTLRCSPRSGDLSVYWYQQSLDQGLQFLIQYYNGEERAKGNILERFSAQQFPDLHSELNLSSLELGDSALYFCASSSGTGVGSGNQPQHFGDGTRLSIL.

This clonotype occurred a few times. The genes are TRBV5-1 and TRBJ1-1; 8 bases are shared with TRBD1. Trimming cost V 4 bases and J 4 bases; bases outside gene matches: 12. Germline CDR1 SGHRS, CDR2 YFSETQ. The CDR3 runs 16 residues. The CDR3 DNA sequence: TGCGCCAGCAGCACGCAAGGACAGGGTTCGGGCACTGAAGCTTTCTTT. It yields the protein CASSTQGQGSGTEAFF. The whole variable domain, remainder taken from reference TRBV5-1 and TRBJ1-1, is KAGVTQTPRYLIKTRGQQVTLSCSPISGHRSVSWYQQTPGQGLQFLFEYFSETQRNKGNFPGRFSGRQFSNSRSEMNVSTLELGDSALYLCASSTQGQGSGTEAFFGQGTRLTVV.

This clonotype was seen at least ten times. CDR3 in DNA: TGTGCCAGCAGTTACTCAATTTCAGGTTCGTACGAGCAGTACTTC. Protein: CASSYSISGSYEQYF. The chain carries TRBV6-6 and TRBJ2-7; D call uncertain. V lost 0 bases and J 4 bases, leaving 13 bases between the germline ends. Germline V CDR1 and CDR2: MNHNY, SVGAGI (reference sequence). The CDR3 runs 15 residues.

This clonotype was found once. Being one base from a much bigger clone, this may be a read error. For the CDR3, the DNA is TGTGCCAGCCACTGGGCGGGCATAGATACGCAGTATTTT. Its protein product is CASHWAGIDTQYF. The chain uses TRBV6-2 or TRBV6-3 and TRBJ2-3, with D possibly matching TRBD2 (5 bases). The CDR3 covers 13 residues. Per the germline V gene, CDR1 is MNHEY and CDR2 is SVGEGT. V lost 8 bases, J lost 5 bases, and 14 bases lay in between.

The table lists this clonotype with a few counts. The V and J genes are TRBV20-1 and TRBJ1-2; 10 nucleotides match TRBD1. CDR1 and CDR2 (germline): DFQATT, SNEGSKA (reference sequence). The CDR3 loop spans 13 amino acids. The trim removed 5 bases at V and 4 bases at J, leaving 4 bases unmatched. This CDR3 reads CSALRTGGYGYTF. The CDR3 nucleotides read TGCAGTGCTCTCAGGACAGGGGGCTATGGCTACACCTTC.

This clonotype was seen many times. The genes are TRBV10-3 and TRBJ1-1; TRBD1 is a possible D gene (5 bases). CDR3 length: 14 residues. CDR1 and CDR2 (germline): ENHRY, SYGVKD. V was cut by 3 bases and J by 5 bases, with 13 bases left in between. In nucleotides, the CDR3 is TGTGCCATCAGTGATTCTGACAGACGGACTGAAGCTTTCTTT. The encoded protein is CAISDSDRRTEAFF.

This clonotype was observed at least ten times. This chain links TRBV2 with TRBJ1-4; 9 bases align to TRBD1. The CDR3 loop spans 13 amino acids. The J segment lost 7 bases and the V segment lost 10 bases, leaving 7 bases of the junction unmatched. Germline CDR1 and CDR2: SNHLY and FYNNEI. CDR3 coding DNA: TGTGCCACCCGGGACAGGGTGGGTGAAAAACTGTTTTTT. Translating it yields CATRDRVGEKLFF.

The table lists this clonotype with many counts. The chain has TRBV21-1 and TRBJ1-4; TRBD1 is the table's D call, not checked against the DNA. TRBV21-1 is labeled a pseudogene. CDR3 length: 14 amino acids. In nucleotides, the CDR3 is TGTGCCAGCAGCAGAAGACGGGATAATGAAAAACTGTTTTTT. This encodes CASSRRRDNEKLFF.

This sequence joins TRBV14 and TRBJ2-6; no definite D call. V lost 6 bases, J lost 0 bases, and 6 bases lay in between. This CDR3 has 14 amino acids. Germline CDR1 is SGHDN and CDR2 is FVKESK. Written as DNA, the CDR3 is TGTGCCAGCAGTTGGGTCTCTGGGGCCAACGTCCTGACTTTC. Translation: CASSWVSGANVLTF.

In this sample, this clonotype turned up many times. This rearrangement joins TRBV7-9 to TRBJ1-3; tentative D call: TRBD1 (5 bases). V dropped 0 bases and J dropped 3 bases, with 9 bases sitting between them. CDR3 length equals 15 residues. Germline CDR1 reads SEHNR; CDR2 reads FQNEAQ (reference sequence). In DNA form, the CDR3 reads TGTGCCAGCAGCTTAGCTGCGGGGGTTGGAAACACCATATATTTT. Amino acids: CASSLAAGVGNTIYF.

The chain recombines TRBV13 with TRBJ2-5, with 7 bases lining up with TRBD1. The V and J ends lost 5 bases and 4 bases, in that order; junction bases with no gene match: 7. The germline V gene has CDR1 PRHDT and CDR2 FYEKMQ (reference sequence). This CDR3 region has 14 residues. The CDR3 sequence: CASSRRDSPETQYF. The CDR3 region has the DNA TGTGCCAGCAGCCGAAGGGACAGCCCAGAGACCCAGTACTTC. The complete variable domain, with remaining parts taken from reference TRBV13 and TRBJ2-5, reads AAGVIQSPRHLIKEKRETATLKCYPIPRHDTVYWYQQGPGQDPQFLISFYEKMQSDKGSIPDRFSAQQFSDYHSELNMSSLELGDSALYFCASSRRDSPETQYFGPGTRLLVL.

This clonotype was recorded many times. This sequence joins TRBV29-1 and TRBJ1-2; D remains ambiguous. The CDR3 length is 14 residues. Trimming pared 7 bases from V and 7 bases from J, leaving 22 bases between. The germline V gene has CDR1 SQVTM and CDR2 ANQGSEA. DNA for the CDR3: TGCAGCGCCGCGGACTTTTCCTTCAGAGGTGGCTACACCTTC. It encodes CSAADFSFRGGYTF.

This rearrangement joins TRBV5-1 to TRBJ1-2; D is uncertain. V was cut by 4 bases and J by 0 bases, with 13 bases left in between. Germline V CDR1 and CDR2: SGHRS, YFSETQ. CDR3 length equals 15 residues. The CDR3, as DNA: TGCGCCAGCAGCCAAGACGCTGCAACTAACTATGGCTACACCTTC. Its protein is CASSQDAATNYGYTF.

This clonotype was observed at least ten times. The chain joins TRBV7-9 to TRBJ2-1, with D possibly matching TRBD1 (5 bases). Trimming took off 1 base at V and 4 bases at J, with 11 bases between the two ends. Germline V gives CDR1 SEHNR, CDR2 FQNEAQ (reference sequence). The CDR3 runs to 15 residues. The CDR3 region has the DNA TGTGCCAGCAGCTTAGAAGGGGTTGAATACAATGAGCAGTTCTTC. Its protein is CASSLEGVEYNEQFF.

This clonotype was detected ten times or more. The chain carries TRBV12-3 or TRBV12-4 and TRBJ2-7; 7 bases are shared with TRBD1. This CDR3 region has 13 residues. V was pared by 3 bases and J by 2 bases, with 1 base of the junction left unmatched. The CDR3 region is CASSLGQPYEQYF. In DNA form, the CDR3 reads TGTGCCAGCAGTTTGGGACAGCCCTACGAGCAGTACTTC.

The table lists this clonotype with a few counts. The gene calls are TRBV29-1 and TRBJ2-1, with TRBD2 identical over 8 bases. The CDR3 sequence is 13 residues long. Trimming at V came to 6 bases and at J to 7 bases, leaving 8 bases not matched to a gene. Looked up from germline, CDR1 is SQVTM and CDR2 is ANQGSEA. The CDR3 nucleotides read TGCAGCGTACCGGGAGGGCCGCGGAATGAGCAGTTCTTC. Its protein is CSVPGGPRNEQFF.

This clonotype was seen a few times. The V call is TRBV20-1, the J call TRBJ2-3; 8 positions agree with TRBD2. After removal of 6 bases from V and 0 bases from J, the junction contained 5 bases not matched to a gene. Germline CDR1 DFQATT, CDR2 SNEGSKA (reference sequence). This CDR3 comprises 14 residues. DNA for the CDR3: TGCAGTGCCACGACTAGCGCCAGCACAGATACGCAGTATTTT. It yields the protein CSATTSASTDTQYF.

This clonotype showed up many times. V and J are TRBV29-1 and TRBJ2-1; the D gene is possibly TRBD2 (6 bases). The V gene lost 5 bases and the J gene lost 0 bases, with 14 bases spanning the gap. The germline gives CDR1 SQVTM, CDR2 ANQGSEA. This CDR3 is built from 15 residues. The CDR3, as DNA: TGCAGCGTTACGGGGGACTCGAGCTCCTACAATGAGCAGTTCTTC. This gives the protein CSVTGDSSSYNEQFF.

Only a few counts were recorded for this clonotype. CDR3 sequence reads: CSARRGTGVTSPLHF. The CDR3 coding sequence is TGCAGTGCTAGACGTGGGACAGGGGTAACTTCACCCCTCCACTTT. The rearrangement links TRBV20-1 to TRBJ1-6; 10 bases fit TRBD1. Trimming took 2 bases from V and 9 from J; bases not matched to a gene: 7. This CDR3 contains 15 residues. Germline CDR1 reads DFQATT; CDR2 reads SNEGSKA (reference sequence).

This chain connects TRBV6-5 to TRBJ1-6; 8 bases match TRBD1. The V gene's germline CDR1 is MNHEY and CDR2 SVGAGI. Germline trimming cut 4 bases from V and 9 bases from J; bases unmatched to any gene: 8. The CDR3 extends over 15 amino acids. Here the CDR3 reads CASSFQGAEFSPLHF. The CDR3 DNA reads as TGTGCCAGCAGTTTCCAGGGGGCAGAATTTTCACCCCTCCACTTT.